A selection of T cell receptor beta chains follows, all from one sample in a study of T cell responses to AZD1222 COVID-19 vaccine. Assay used: immunoSEQ multiplex PCR; TCRdb lists only in-frame clones, some missing. The data hold 100,000 to 150,000 clones, with more than 85% observed a single time. Sequences were derived from peripheral blood, sampled 28 days after the second AZD1222 dose. The receptors were sampled from an adult who received the AZD1222 COVID-19 vaccine. The CDR3 runs from the conserved cysteine through the conserved F or W. A D gene is named only where the DNA matches it firmly. Only some rows state a clone size, as once, few, many or a class for expanded clones.

v_call	clone_size	d_call	j_call	cdr3_nt	cdr3_aa
TRBV10-3	once	NA	TRBJ1-3	TGTGCCATCACCCCAGGACGTATCTCTGGAAACACCATATATTTT	CAITPGRISGNTIYF
TRBV9	NA	TRBD2	TRBJ2-2	TGTGCCAGCAGCCTTACTAGCGGGGGGGGCACCGGAGAGCTGTTTTTT	CASSLTSGGGTGELFF
TRBV30	NA	NA	TRBJ2-3	TGTGCCTGGAGTGTACGGCCCACAGATACGCAGTATTTT	CAWSVRPTDTQYF
TRBV5-1	NA	NA	TRBJ2-7	TGCGCCAGCAGCTTGGACAACGAGCAGTACTTC	CASSLDNEQYF
TRBV7-9	once	TRBD1	TRBJ1-1	TGTGCCAGCAGCTATAGACAGGGGATGAACACTGAAGCTTTCTTT	CASSYRQGMNTEAFF
TRBV11-2	few	TRBD2	TRBJ2-2	TGTGCCAGCAGCTTAGAACTAGCGGGTGTCGGGGAGCTGTTTTTT	CASSLELAGVGELFF
TRBV3-1/TRBV3-2	NA	TRBD2	TRBJ2-5	TGTGCCAGCAGCCAAGGGACTAGTCACCAAGAGACCCAGTACTTC	CASSQGTSHQETQYF
TRBV12-3/TRBV12-4	once	NA	TRBJ2-1	TGTGCCAGCACCCTTACCTTGGATGAGCAGTTCTTC	CASTLTLDEQFF
TRBV3-1/TRBV3-2	NA	TRBD1	TRBJ1-2	TGTGCCAGCAGCCAAGAAGGACAGGGCTATGGCTACACCTTC	CASSQEGQGYGYTF
TRBV5-1	NA	TRBD2	TRBJ2-2	TGCGCCAGCAGCCCTAGCGGGGCGTACACCGGGGAGCTGTTTTTT	CASSPSGAYTGELFF
TRBV7-9	NA	NA	TRBJ1-1	TGTGCCAGCAGCTTAGGGAACGCTGAAGCTTTCTTT	CASSLGNAEAFF
TRBV6-2/TRBV6-3	NA	NA	TRBJ2-1	TGTGCCAGCAGCCCCTGGACCCTCTACAATGAGCAGTTCTTC	CASSPWTLYNEQFF
TRBV2	NA	NA	TRBJ2-3	TGTGCCAGCAGTGACTGGGGGACGGGGGCAGATACGCAGTATTTT	CASSDWGTGADTQYF
TRBV15	NA	TRBD1	TRBJ1-2	TGTGCCACCAGCAGAGGGGGACAGAAGTATGGCTACACCTTC	CATSRGGQKYGYTF
TRBV7-8	once	NA	TRBJ2-5	TGTGCCAGCAGCTTATATGGGAACTCCAGGAGGATGGGAGAGACCCAGTACTTC	CASSLYGNSRRMGETQYF
TRBV30	NA	TRBD1	TRBJ1-6	TGTGCCTGGAGTTCCCAGACAGGGGTCAATTCACCCCTCCACTTT	CAWSSQTGVNSPLHF
TRBV12-3/TRBV12-4	once	NA	TRBJ1-1	TGTGCCAGCACCCCGGACACCACTGAAGCTTTCTTT	CASTPDTTEAFF
TRBV5-1	NA	NA	TRBJ2-5	TGCGCCAGCAGCTCGCAAGAGACCCAGTACTTC	CASSSQETQYF
TRBV4-1	large	NA	TRBJ1-2	TGCGCCAGCAGCCAAGGGGTGTCCTTCACCTTC	CASSQGVSFTF
TRBV5-1	NA	TRBD2	TRBJ2-3	TGCGCCAGCAGCTTTTTGACTAGCGGGGAAGGAGTTACGCAGTATTTT	CASSFLTSGEGVTQYF
TRBV19	NA	NA	TRBJ1-5	TGTGCCAGTAGTATGGCGGACCGCAATCAGCCCCAGCATTTT	CASSMADRNQPQHF
TRBV5-1	NA	NA	TRBJ1-1	TGCGCCAGCAGCTCCGCCGACAGGACTGGGGCTTTCTTT	CASSSADRTGAFF
TRBV2	NA	NA	TRBJ2-1	TGTGCCAGCAGTGCGGGGCCAAACAATGAGCAGTTCTTC	CASSAGPNNEQFF
TRBV9	few	NA	TRBJ2-2	TGTGCCAGCAGCAGACGGAACACCGGGGAGCTGTTTTTT	CASSRRNTGELFF
TRBV2	NA	TRBD1	TRBJ1-5	TGTGCCGGAAAGGACAGGGCGGGTCAGCCCCAGCATTTT	CAGKDRAGQPQHF
TRBV7-3	NA	TRBD2	TRBJ2-1	TGTGCCAGCAGCCCAGGACTAGCGGGAGCCAATGAGCAGTTCTTC	CASSPGLAGANEQFF
TRBV5-1	NA	NA	TRBJ1-4	TGCGCCAGCAGGGATGGGGTAACTAATGAAAAACTGTTTTTT	CASRDGVTNEKLFF
TRBV7-9	NA	TRBD2	TRBJ2-2	TGTGCCAGCAGCTCTAGCGGGGGGGTCGGCACCGGGGAGCTGTTTTTT	CASSSSGGVGTGELFF
TRBV1	NA	NA	TRBJ2-1	TGCACCACAGACCCGGGACCTAGGAGCTCCTACAATGAGCAGTTCTTC	CTTDPGPRSSYNEQFF
TRBV5-4	NA	TRBD1	TRBJ1-4	TGTGCCAGCAGCTTGGACGCCGGGACAGGGTCGGGAAAACTGTTTTTT	CASSLDAGTGSGKLFF
TRBV4-3	NA	NA	TRBJ1-1	TGCGCCAGCAGCCAAGATACCCCGCGAATGAGCACTGAAGCTTTCTTT	CASSQDTPRMSTEAFF
TRBV5-8	NA	NA	TRBJ2-2	TGTGCCAGCAGCTTGGCAGGTTCGAACACCGGGGAGCTGTTTTTT	CASSLAGSNTGELFF
TRBV19	once	NA	TRBJ1-6	TGTGCTACAAGGGCCACTAGGGATTCACCCCTCCACTTT	CATRATRDSPLHF
TRBV9	NA	NA	TRBJ2-1	TGTGCCAGCAGCCCGCAATTGACAGTCTGGGGGTACAATGAGCAGTTCTTC	CASSPQLTVWGYNEQFF
TRBV5-1	NA	NA	TRBJ1-2	TGCGCCAGCAGCTTGGGAACTAACTATGGCTACACCTTC	CASSLGTNYGYTF
TRBV5-1	NA	NA	TRBJ1-2	TGCGCCAGCAGCTTAGGTGGGACACAGCGGGGATACGGCTACACCTTC	CASSLGGTQRGYGYTF
TRBV25-1	once	NA	TRBJ1-1	TGTGCCAGCAGACGGACGGTAAACACTGAAGCTTTCTTT	CASRRTVNTEAFF
TRBV4-1	NA	NA	TRBJ1-1	TGCGCCAGCAGAATAACGGGGAACACTGAAGCTTTCTTT	CASRITGNTEAFF
TRBV5-1	NA	TRBD1	TRBJ1-2	TGCGCCAGCAGCACACTCGACAGGGCCTATGGCTACACCTTC	CASSTLDRAYGYTF
TRBV24-1	NA	TRBD1	TRBJ1-6	TGTGCCACCAGTCCCAGGGGGATTTCACCCCTCCACTTT	CATSPRGISPLHF
TRBV5-6	NA	TRBD1	TRBJ2-3	TGTGCCAGCAGCTTGGTCACAGGGGCGAGCACAGATACGCAGTATTTT	CASSLVTGASTDTQYF
TRBV2	NA	NA	TRBJ2-1	TGTGCCAGCAGTAGCCGAGGAGTAGTGCATGAGCAGTTCTTC	CASSSRGVVHEQFF
TRBV21-1	NA	NA	TRBJ2-3	TGTGCCAGCAGCAAAGAGGGGCAGGGGAGGCTGGGGCAGTATTTT	CASSKEGQGRLGQYF
TRBV6-5	NA	NA	TRBJ1-3	TGTGCCAGCGGATGGACCGAGAACTCTGGAAACACCATATATTTT	CASGWTENSGNTIYF
TRBV6-1	NA	NA	TRBJ1-2	TGTGCCAGCAGTGAAGTGTCCTATGGCTACACCTTC	CASSEVSYGYTF
TRBV6-5	once	TRBD1	TRBJ1-2	TGTGCCAGCAGTAACTACGACAGGGGAATGTATGGCTACACCTTC	CASSNYDRGMYGYTF
TRBV9	NA	NA	TRBJ1-2	TGTGCCAGCAGCCCCGGAGAGTTTTATGGCTACACCTTC	CASSPGEFYGYTF
TRBV20-1	NA	NA	TRBJ2-3	TGCAGTGCTAGAGATCGAGATACGCAGTATTTT	CSARDRDTQYF
TRBV19	NA	NA	TRBJ2-5	TGTGCCAGTAGTAGTCGGGACTTCGTGGAGACCCAGTACTTC	CASSSRDFVETQYF
TRBV15	once	TRBD1	TRBJ1-2	TGTGCCACCAGCGATACAGGGGTCTATGGCTACACCTTC	CATSDTGVYGYTF
TRBV9	NA	NA	TRBJ2-1	TGTGCCAGCAGCCTTCGCCTCGCCGCCGGGGGCAATACCTACAATGAGCAGTTCTTC	CASSLRLAAGGNTYNEQFF
TRBV27	NA	NA	TRBJ2-6	TGTGCCAGCAGTTTTTGGGGTTCTGGGGCCAACGTCCTGACTTTC	CASSFWGSGANVLTF
TRBV2	NA	NA	TRBJ2-2	TGTGCCAGCAGTGAACGGGGGGCGAACGGGGAGCTGTTTTTT	CASSERGANGELFF
TRBV25-1	NA	NA	TRBJ1-1	TGTGCCAACCGACGAAGGGACCTACCAAACACTGAAGCTTTCTTT	CANRRRDLPNTEAFF